Each of the 27 T cell receptor beta chains below was sequenced from the same sample in a study of CD8 T cells in ankylosing spondylitis. TCRdb processed the 5' RACE reads anew with MiXCR; each CDR3 protein has one entry. There are roughly 180,000 distinct CDR3 sequences in the sample; 10% to 15% occur only once, and 9.5% to 11% lies in the top ten. Sequenced: blood, either unsorted or a sorted T cell fraction (not recorded which). Receptors were obtained from a female donor with ankylosing spondylitis or in good health (not recorded which).

At least ten counts were recorded for this clonotype. The rearrangement links TRBV6-5 to TRBJ2-4, with D unclear. CDR1 MNHEY and CDR2 SVGAGI come from the germline V gene. The CDR3 runs 13 residues. Trimming shortened V by 4 bases and J by 8 bases, and 12 bases separated the two germline ends. CDR3 in amino acids: CASSWTLRDIQYF. Written as DNA, the CDR3 is TGTGCCAGCAGTTGGACCCTCCGGGACATTCAGTACTTC.

This clonotype was counted only a few times. The chain combines TRBV5-1 with TRBJ2-5; TRBD1 might be the D (5 bases). The CDR3 runs to 12 residues. V lost 6 bases to trimming and J lost 3 bases, with 9 bases between them. Germline V gene lookup returns CDR1 SGHRS and CDR2 YFSETQ. The CDR3 bases are TGCGCCAGCACCAGGGAAAAAGAGACCCAGTACTTC. Amino acids: CASTREKETQYF.

Note on this clonotype: This clone may be a read error of a much larger clone one base away. This is likely a read error, given that the CDR3 carries no conserved phenylalanine or tryptophan at its end. The rearrangement joins TRBV20-1 to TRBJ2-7; unclear D gene. The CDR3 consists of 14 residues. V was cut by 1 base and J by 6 bases, with 16 bases left in between. The germline V gene has CDR1 DFQATT and CDR2 SNEGSKA (reference sequence). The CDR3 bases are TGCAGTGCTAGAGCGTCCCAAAGAGTTTCCGAGCAGTACTAC. Encoded protein: CSARASQRVSEQYY.

This clonotype was seen a few times. The CDR3 nucleotides read TGTGCCAGCAGTTTGTGGGCCCAAGAGACCCAGTACTTC. Translated, it gives CASSLWAQETQYF. The rearrangement joins TRBV27 to TRBJ2-5, with no clear D. The V and J ends lost 3 bases and 1 base respectively, with 6 bases between them. The CDR3 spans 13 residues. The germline CDR1 and CDR2 sequences are MNHEY and SMNVEV (reference sequence).

This clonotype has just a few counts. The rearrangement uses TRBV4-2 and TRBJ2-7, with D tentatively TRBD1 (5 bases). Germline V gives CDR1 LGHNA, CDR2 YNFKEQ. The CDR3 spans 17 residues. Trimming shortened V by 0 bases and J by 1 base, and 16 bases separated the two germline ends. CDR3 bases: TGTGCCAGCAGCCAAGATGTGTCCTGGGGCGGATCCTACGAGCAGTACTTC. Protein product: CASSQDVSWGGSYEQYF.

In DNA form, the CDR3 reads TGTGCCAGCGAAGACGGTAAAAGAAGCGGGAGTTTGGATACGCAGTATTTT. It yields the protein CASEDGKRSGSLDTQYF. The chain carries TRBV2 and TRBJ2-3; 8 nucleotides line up with TRBD2. The trim removed 8 bases at V and 6 bases at J, leaving 19 bases unmatched. Looked up from germline, CDR1 is SNHLY and CDR2 is FYNNEI. The CDR3 is made up of 17 amino acids.

This clonotype came up many times. The CDR3 here is CASSSVNTGELFF. As DNA, the CDR3 is TGTGCCAGCAGCTCAGTGAACACCGGGGAGCTGTTTTTT. The rearrangement uses TRBV12-3 or TRBV12-4 and TRBJ2-2; D unresolved. The CDR3 has 13 amino acids. V was trimmed by 6 bases and J by 1 base, leaving 6 bases between them.

The CDR3: CAWSRDRGNEKLFF. CDR3 DNA: TGTGCCTGGAGCCGGGACAGGGGTAATGAAAAACTGTTTTTT. The chain recombines TRBV30 with TRBJ1-4; 10 positions match TRBD1. Germline V gene lookup returns CDR1 GTSNPN and CDR2 SVGIG (reference sequence). V was clipped by 3 bases and J by 4 bases; unmatched bases: 2. This CDR3 region has 14 residues.

This clonotype was picked up a small number of times. The CDR3 spells CASSLAGQGARKLFF. The CDR3 bases are TGTGCCAGCAGCTTAGCCGGACAGGGTGCGAGAAAACTGTTTTTT. The chain recombines TRBV7-2 with TRBJ1-4; 8 bases map to TRBD1. The CDR3 spans 15 residues. CDR1 and CDR2 (germline): SGHTA, FQGNSA. After removal of 0 bases from V and 10 bases from J, the junction contained 7 bases not matched to a gene.

This clonotype was picked up many times. Here the CDR3 reads CASSLIGGRVLEQYF. In nucleotides, the CDR3 is TGTGCCAGCAGCTTAATAGGCGGGAGGGTTCTCGAGCAGTACTTC. V is TRBV11-2 and J is TRBJ2-7; 9 bases line up with TRBD2. The CDR3 extends over 15 amino acids. Germline CDR1 SGHAT, CDR2 FQNNGV. V shed 2 bases, J shed 6 bases, and the junction held 8 bases outside the gene matches.

This clonotype was recorded many times. V is TRBV12-3 or TRBV12-4 and J is TRBJ2-5; TRBD1 agrees at 9 bases. V lost 7 bases and J lost 2; bases outside the gene matches: 5. This CDR3 contains 14 residues. CDR3 in DNA: TGTGCCAGCAACTCCGGGACAGGGCAAGAGACCCAGTACTTC. It yields the protein CASNSGTGQETQYF.

This clonotype was seen at least ten times. The chain is built from TRBV28 and TRBJ1-5; no definite D call. This CDR3 has 14 residues. From germline, CDR1 is MDHEN and CDR2 SYDVKM. V lost 5 bases and J 3 bases, leaving 11 bases between the germline ends. The CDR3 loop reads CASSTNGPNQPQHF. The DNA of the CDR3 is TGTGCCAGCAGTACCAACGGGCCCAATCAGCCCCAGCATTTT.

The chain combines TRBV4-3 with TRBJ2-3; no firm D call. Trimming removed 4 bases at V and 0 bases at J, with 17 bases between. CDR3 length: 17 amino acids. Germline loops: CDR1 LGHNA, CDR2 YSLEER. For the CDR3, the DNA is TGCGCCAGCAGCCGATGGGGAATGTCTGCGAGCACAGATACGCAGTATTTT. This sequence encodes CASSRWGMSASTDTQYF.

The V gene is TRBV19, the J gene TRBJ1-1; tentative D call: TRBD1 (5 bases). Trimming shortened V by 11 bases and J by 0 bases, and 13 bases separated the two germline ends. The CDR3 contains 13 residues. Germline V CDR1 and CDR2: LNHDA, SQIVND (reference sequence). Written as DNA, the CDR3 is TGTGCCGGTATGACAGTTATGAACACTGAAGCTTTCTTT. Its protein is CAGMTVMNTEAFF.

This clonotype has ten or more counts. The DNA for the CDR3 is TGCAGCGAGGGTCCTAGCGTCGAGACCCAGTACTTC. Residues: CSEGPSVETQYF. This chain connects TRBV29-1 to TRBJ2-5; D perhaps matches TRBD2 (6 bases). The germline gives CDR1 SQVTM, CDR2 ANQGSEA. The CDR3 extends over 12 amino acids. The germline V and J ends were trimmed by 7 bases and 5 bases, with 14 bases remaining between them.

This clonotype occurred many times. This rearrangement joins TRBV12-3 or TRBV12-4 to TRBJ1-6, with TRBD1 matching over 7 bases. V gave up 0 bases and J gave up 14 bases; unmatched junction bases: 4. The CDR3 consists of 13 residues. The CDR3 protein is CASSLATGTTLHF. The CDR3 DNA sequence: TGTGCCAGCAGTTTAGCGACAGGGACAACCCTCCACTTT.

The chain combines TRBV7-9 with TRBJ2-3; TRBD2 matches at 10 bases. Germline V CDR1 and CDR2: SEHNR, FQNEAQ (reference sequence). V gave up 3 bases and J gave up 5 bases; unmatched junction bases: 5. CDR3 length: 15 residues. The CDR3 protein is CASSLLAGVGDTQYF. The CDR3 coding sequence is TGTGCCAGCAGCTTGCTAGCGGGGGTAGGAGATACGCAGTATTTT.

This clonotype was recorded at least ten times. The genes are TRBV11-2 and TRBJ1-2; D is possibly TRBD1 (5 bases). The CDR3 length is 14 residues. V lost 0 bases to trimming and J lost 4 bases, with 9 bases between them. CDR1 and CDR2 from the germline V gene are SGHAT and FQNNGV. The CDR3 is CASSLEGTVYGYTF. CDR3 coding DNA: TGTGCCAGCAGCTTAGAAGGGACCGTCTATGGCTACACCTTC.

This clonotype was seen a handful of times. This rearrangement joins TRBV7-9 to TRBJ2-1, with TRBD2 matching over 9 bases. The V segment lost 5 bases and the J segment 5 bases; nucleotides outside the gene matches: 7. The germline V gene has CDR1 SEHNR and CDR2 FQNEAQ (reference sequence). The CDR3 consists of 15 residues. In DNA form, the CDR3 reads TGTGCCAGCAGCCCACGGCGGGGGGGGAACAATGAGCAGTTCTTC. Its protein product is CASSPRRGGNNEQFF.

This clonotype showed up many times. This rearrangement joins TRBV12-3 or TRBV12-4 to TRBJ2-1, with a tentative D call TRBD1 (5 bases). The germline V and J ends were trimmed by 3 bases and 1 base, with 13 bases remaining between them. This CDR3 region has 16 residues. The CDR3 here is CASSFPARVSYNEQFF. The CDR3 coding sequence is TGTGCCAGCAGTTTTCCGGCCAGGGTATCCTACAATGAGCAGTTCTTC.

This clonotype was detected a few times. The rearrangement uses TRBV10-3 and TRBJ2-7; the match to TRBD2 covers 8 bases. J lost 2 bases, V lost 10 bases, and 7 bases had no gene match. The CDR3 loop spans 13 amino acids. Germline CDR1 is ENHRY and CDR2 is SYGVKD. The CDR3 DNA reads as TGTGCCACCCAAACGACTAGCGCCTACGAGCAGTACTTC. Translation: CATQTTSAYEQYF.

This clonotype was counted ten times or more. The V and J genes are TRBV29-1 and TRBJ2-5; 7 bases align to TRBD2. This CDR3 region has 13 residues. CDR1 and CDR2 from the germline V gene are SQVTM and ANQGSEA. J lost 0 bases, V lost 5 bases, and 3 bases had no gene match. The CDR3 here is CSVNGRYQETQYF. The CDR3 nucleotides read TGCAGCGTTAACGGGAGGTACCAAGAGACCCAGTACTTC.

Points on this clonotype: Germline is not matched at one junction end, which may reflect a read error. The chain couples TRBV11-2 to TRBJ1-1; 8 bases agree with TRBD1. Germline V gene data show CDR1 as SGHAT and CDR2 as FQNNGV. The CDR3 runs 12 residues. The CDR3 here is CTSSPDRVAAFF. In nucleotides, the CDR3 is TGTACCAGCAGCCCGGACAGGGTTGCAGCTTTCTTT. Combining the CDR3 with reference TRBV11-2 and TRBJ1-1 gives the whole variable domain EAGVAQSPRYKIIEKRQSVAFWCNPISGHATLYWYQQILGQGPKLLIQFQNNGVVDDSQLPKDRFSAERLKGVDSTLKIQPAKLEDSAVYLCTSSPDRVAAFFGQGTRLTVV.

This clonotype was picked up many times. This chain joins TRBV29-1 and TRBJ1-2, with 8 bases fitting TRBD1. Germline loops: CDR1 SQVTM, CDR2 ANQGSEA. This CDR3 is built from 13 residues. The J segment lost 2 bases and the V segment lost 7 bases, leaving 6 bases of the junction unmatched. The CDR3 spells CSASGGPNYGYTF. CDR3 nucleotides: TGCAGCGCCTCAGGGGGCCCGAACTATGGCTACACCTTC.

V gene TRBV10-3 combines with J gene TRBJ1-2; D possibly corresponds to TRBD1 (6 bases). This CDR3 is built from 15 residues. The germline CDR1 and CDR2 sequences are ENHRY and SYGVKD. V dropped 3 bases and J dropped 0 bases, with 11 bases sitting between them. CDR3 amino acids: CAISETGLANYGYTF. The CDR3, as DNA: TGTGCCATCAGTGAAACAGGGTTAGCTAACTATGGCTACACCTTC.

This clonotype was counted many times. CDR3: CSVETSGRFNEQYF. CDR3 in DNA: TGCAGCGTTGAAACGAGCGGGAGGTTCAACGAGCAGTACTTC. The V gene is TRBV29-1, the J gene TRBJ2-7; TRBD2 matches at 9 bases. V lost 2 bases, J lost 5 bases, and 7 bases stayed unmatched. Per the germline V gene, CDR1 is SQVTM and CDR2 is ANQGSEA. This CDR3 spans 14 amino acids.

Concerning this clonotype itself: It may be a read error: a sequence one base away is much more abundant. The chain couples TRBV9 to TRBJ2-3, with D possibly being TRBD2 (6 bases). There are 16 residues in the CDR3. V was trimmed by 0 bases and J by 1 base, leaving 12 bases between them. The germline gives CDR1 SGDLS, CDR2 YYNGEE. The DNA for the CDR3 is TGTGCCAGCAGCGTAGGTGCGGGACGGGGCACAGATACGCAGTATTTT. It encodes CASSVGAGRGTDTQYF.